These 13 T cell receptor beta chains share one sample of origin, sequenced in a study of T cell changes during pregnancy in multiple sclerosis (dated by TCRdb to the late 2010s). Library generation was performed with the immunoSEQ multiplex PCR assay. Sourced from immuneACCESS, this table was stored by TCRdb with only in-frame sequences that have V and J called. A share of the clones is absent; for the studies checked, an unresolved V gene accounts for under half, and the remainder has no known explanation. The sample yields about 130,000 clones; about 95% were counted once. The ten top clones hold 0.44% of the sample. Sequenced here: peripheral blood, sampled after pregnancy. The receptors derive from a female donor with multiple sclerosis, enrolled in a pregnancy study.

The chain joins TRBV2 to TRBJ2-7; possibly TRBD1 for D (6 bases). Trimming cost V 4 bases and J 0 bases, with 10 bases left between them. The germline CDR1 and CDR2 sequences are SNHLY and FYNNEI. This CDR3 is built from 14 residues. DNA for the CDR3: TGTGCCAGCAGTGTTAACAGGGCCTCCTACGAGCAGTACTTC. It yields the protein CASSVNRASYEQYF.

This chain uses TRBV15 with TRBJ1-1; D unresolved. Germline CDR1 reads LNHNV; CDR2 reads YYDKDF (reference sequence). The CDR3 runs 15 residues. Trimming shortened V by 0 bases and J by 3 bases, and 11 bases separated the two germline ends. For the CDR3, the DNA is TGTGCCACCAGCAGAGATTACGCCGGGGACACTGAAGCTTTCTTT. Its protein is CATSRDYAGDTEAFF.

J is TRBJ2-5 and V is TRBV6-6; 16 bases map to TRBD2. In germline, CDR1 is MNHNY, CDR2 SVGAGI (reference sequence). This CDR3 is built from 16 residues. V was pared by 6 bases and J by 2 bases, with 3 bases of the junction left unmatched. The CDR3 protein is CASRGGLAGGQETQYF. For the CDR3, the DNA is TGTGCCAGCAGAGGGGGACTAGCGGGAGGGCAAGAGACCCAGTACTTC.

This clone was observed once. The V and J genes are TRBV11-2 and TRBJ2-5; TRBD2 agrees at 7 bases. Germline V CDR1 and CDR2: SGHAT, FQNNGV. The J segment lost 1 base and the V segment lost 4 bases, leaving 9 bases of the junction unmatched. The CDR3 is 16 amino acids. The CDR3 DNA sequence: TGTGCCAGCAGCTCCCATAGCGGGTTCCTCCAAGAGACCCAGTACTTC. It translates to CASSSHSGFLQETQYF.

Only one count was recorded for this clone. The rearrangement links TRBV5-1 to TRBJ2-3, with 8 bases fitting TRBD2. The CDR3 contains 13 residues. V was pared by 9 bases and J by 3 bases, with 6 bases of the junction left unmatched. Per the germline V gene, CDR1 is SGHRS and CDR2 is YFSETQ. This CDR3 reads CANPAGATDTQYF. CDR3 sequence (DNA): TGCGCCAACCCAGCGGGAGCTACAGATACGCAGTATTTT.

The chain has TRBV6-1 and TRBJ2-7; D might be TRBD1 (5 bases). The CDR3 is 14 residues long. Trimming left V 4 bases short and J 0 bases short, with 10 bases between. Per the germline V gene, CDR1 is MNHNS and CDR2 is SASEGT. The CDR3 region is CASSGTSNSYEQYF. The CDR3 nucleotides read TGTGCCAGCAGTGGGACATCTAACTCCTACGAGCAGTACTTC.

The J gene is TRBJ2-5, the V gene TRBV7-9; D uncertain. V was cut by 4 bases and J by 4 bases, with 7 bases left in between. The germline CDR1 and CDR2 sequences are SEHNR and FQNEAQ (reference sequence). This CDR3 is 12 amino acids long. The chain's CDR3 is CASSWSVETQYF. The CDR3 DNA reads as TGTGCCAGCAGCTGGTCAGTAGAGACCCAGTACTTC.

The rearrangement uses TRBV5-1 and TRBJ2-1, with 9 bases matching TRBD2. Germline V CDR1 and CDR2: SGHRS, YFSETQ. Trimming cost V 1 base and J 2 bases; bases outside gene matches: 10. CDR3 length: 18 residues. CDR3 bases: TGCGCCAGCAGCTTGCGGATTGCAGCTAGCGGGGCCTACAATGAGCAGTTCTTC. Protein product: CASSLRIAASGAYNEQFF.

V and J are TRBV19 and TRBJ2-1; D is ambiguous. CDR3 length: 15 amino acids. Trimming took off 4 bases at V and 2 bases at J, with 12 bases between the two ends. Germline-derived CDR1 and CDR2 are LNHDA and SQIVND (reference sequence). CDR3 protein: CASSTSGKPYNEQFF. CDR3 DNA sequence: TGTGCCAGTAGTACTTCGGGTAAGCCCTACAATGAGCAGTTCTTC.

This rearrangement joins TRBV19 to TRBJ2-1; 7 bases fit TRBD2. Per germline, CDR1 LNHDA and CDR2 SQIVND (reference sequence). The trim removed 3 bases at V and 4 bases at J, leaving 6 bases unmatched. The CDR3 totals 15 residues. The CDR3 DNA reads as TGTGCCAGTAGTATTTTTGCGGGAGAGTACAATGAGCAGTTCTTC. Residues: CASSIFAGEYNEQFF.

CDR3 in DNA: TGCGCCAGCAGCACCAGGGGGCTTGGCACCGGGGAGCTGTTTTTT. This encodes CASSTRGLGTGELFF. This sequence joins TRBV4-1 and TRBJ2-2, with 8 bases fitting TRBD1. The germline CDR1 and CDR2 sequences are MGHRA and YSYEKL. This CDR3 is 15 amino acids long. Trimming cost V 5 bases and J 4 bases; bases outside gene matches: 6.

For the CDR3, the DNA is TGTGCCAGCAGCCCTGTTGGAGGTCCCTACGAGCAGTACTTC. Its translation is CASSPVGGPYEQYF. The chain employs TRBV5-6 and TRBJ2-7; D is possibly TRBD2 (5 bases). V was shortened by 4 bases and J by 2 bases, with 13 bases between the two germline ends. Germline-derived CDR1 and CDR2 are SGHDT and YYEEEE. This CDR3 is built from 14 residues.

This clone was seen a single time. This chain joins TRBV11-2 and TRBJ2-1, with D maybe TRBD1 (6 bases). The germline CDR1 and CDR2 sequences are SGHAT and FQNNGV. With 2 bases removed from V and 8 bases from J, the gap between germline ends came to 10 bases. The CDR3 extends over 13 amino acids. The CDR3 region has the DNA TGTGCCAGCAGCTTATACAGGGAGTATGAGCAGTTCTTC. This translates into CASSLYREYEQFF.